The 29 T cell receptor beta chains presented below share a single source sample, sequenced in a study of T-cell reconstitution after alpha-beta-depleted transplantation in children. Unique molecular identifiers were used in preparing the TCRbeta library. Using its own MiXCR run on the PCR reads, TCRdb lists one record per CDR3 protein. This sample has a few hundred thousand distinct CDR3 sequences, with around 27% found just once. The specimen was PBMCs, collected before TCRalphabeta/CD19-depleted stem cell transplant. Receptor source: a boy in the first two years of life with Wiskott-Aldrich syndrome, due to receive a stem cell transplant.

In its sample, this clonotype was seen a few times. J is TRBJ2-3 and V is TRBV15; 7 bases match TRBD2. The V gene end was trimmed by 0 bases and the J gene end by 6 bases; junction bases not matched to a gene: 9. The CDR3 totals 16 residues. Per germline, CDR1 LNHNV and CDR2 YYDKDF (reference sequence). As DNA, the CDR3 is TGTGCCACCAGCAGAGATTGGGCGGGAGTGGGGGATACGCAGTATTTT. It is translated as CATSRDWAGVGDTQYF.

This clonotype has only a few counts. The CDR3 protein is CASSNRRVMNIQYF. In nucleotides, the CDR3 is TGTGCCAGTAGTAACCGCAGGGTTATGAACATTCAGTACTTC. The chain links TRBV19 to TRBJ2-4; tentative D call: TRBD1 (5 bases). CDR3 length equals 14 residues. Trimming removed 4 bases at V and 7 bases at J, with 14 bases between. Germline lookup yields CDR1 LNHDA and CDR2 SQIVND (reference sequence).

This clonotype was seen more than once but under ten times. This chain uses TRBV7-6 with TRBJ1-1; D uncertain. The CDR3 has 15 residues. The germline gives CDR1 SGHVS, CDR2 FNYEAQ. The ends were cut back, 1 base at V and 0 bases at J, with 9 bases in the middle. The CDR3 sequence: CASSLEYGVNTEAFF. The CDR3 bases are TGTGCCAGCAGCTTAGAATATGGGGTGAACACTGAAGCTTTCTTT.

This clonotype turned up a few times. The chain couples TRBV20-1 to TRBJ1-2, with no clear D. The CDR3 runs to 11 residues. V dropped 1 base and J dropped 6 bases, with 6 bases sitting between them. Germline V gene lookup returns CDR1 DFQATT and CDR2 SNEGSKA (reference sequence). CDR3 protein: CSARVPHGYTF. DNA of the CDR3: TGCAGTGCTAGAGTCCCACATGGCTACACCTTC.

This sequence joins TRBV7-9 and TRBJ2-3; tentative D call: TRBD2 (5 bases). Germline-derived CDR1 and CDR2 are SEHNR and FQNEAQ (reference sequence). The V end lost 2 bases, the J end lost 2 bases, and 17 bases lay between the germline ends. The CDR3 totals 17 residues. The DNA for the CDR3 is TGTGCCAGCAGCTTAACGCGACTAAATCCTTCCACAGATACGCAGTATTTT. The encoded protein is CASSLTRLNPSTDTQYF.

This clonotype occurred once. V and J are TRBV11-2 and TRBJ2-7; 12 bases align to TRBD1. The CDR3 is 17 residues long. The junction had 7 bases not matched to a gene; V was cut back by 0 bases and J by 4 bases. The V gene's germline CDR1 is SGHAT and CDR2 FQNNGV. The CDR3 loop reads CASSLEFGTGGRYEQYF. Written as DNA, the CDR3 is TGTGCCAGCAGCTTAGAGTTCGGGACAGGGGGCAGGTACGAGCAGTACTTC.

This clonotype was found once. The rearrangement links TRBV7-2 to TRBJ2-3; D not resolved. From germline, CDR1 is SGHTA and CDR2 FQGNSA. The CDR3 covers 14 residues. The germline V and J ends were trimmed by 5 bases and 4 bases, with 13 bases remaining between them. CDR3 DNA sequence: TGTGCCAGCAGCCTTCTAGGAGCCGCAGATACGCAGTATTTT. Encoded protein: CASSLLGAADTQYF.

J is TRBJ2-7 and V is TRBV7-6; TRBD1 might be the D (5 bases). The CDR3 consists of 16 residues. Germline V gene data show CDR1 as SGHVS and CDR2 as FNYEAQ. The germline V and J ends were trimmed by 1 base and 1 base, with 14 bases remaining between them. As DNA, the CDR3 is TGTGCCAGCAGCTTAGTCGCCCAGGGTCGATCCTACGAGCAGTACTTC. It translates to CASSLVAQGRSYEQYF.

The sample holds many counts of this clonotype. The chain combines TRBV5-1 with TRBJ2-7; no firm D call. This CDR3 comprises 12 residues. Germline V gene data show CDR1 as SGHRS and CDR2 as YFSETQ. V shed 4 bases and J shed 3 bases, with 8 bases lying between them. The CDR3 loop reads CASSPDHYEQYF. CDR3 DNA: TGCGCCAGCAGCCCGGACCACTACGAGCAGTACTTC.

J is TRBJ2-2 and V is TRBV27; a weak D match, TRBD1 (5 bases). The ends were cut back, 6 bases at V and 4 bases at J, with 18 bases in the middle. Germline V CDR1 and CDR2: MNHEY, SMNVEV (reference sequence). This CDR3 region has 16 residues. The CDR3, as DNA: TGTGCCAGCAGCCCTAAGGGTCAGGGTGGCACCGGGGAGCTGTTTTTT. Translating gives CASSPKGQGGTGELFF.

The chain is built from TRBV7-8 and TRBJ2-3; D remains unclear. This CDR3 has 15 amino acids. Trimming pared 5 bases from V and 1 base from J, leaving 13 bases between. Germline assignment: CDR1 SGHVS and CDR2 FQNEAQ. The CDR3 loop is CASSQTFSGTDTQYF. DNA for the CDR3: TGTGCCAGCAGCCAGACGTTCTCGGGCACAGATACGCAGTATTTT.

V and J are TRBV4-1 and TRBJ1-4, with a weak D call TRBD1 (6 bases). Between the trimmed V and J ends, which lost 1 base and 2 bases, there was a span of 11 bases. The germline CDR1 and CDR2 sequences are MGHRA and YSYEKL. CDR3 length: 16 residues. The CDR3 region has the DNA TGCGCCAGCAGCCAAGTACCACAGGGTACTAATGAAAAACTGTTTTTT. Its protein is CASSQVPQGTNEKLFF.

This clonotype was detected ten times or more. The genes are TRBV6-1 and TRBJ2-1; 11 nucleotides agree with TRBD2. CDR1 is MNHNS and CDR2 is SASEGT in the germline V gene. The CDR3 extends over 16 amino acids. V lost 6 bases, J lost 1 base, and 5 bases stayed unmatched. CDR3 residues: CASSPRLAGSYNEQFF. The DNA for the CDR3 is TGTGCCAGCAGCCCCCGACTAGCGGGATCCTACAATGAGCAGTTCTTC.

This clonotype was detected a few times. The CDR3 is CASSLGDRVRGEQYF. In nucleotides, the CDR3 is TGCGCCAGCAGCTTGGGGGACAGGGTAAGAGGCGAGCAGTACTTC. The gene calls are TRBV5-1 and TRBJ2-7; TRBD1 aligns across 9 bases. The ends lost 0 bases at V and 6 bases at J; junction bases unmatched: 7. Germline CDR1 SGHRS, CDR2 YFSETQ. The CDR3 length is 15 residues.

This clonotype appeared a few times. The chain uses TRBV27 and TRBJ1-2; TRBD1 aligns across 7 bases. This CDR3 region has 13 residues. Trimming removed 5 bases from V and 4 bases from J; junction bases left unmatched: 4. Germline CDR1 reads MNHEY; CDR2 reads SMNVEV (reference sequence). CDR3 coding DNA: TGTGCCAGCAGTCCCCGGACAGGCTATGGCTACACCTTC. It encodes CASSPRTGYGYTF.

DNA of the CDR3: TGTGCCAGCAGCCGCACAACAGGGAACACTGAAGCTTTCTTT. Protein: CASSRTTGNTEAFF. The chain uses TRBV7-2 and TRBJ1-1; maybe TRBD1 (5 bases). The CDR3 consists of 14 residues. Per germline, CDR1 SGHTA and CDR2 FQGNSA. The ends were cut back, 5 bases at V and 1 base at J, with 11 bases in the middle.

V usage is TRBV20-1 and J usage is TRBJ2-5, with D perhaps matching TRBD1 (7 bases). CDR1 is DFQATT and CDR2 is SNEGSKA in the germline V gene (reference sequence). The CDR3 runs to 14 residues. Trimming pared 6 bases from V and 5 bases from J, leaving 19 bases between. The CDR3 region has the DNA TGCAGTGCGACCCCAGGGGGAGGTTGGGAGACCCAGTACTTC. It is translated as CSATPGGGWETQYF.

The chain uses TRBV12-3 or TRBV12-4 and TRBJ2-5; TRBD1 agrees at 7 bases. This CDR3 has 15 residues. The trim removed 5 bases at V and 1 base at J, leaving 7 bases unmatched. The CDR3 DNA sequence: TGTGCCAGCAGTCATGGGACAGCTTCCCAAGAGACCCAGTACTTC. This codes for CASSHGTASQETQYF.

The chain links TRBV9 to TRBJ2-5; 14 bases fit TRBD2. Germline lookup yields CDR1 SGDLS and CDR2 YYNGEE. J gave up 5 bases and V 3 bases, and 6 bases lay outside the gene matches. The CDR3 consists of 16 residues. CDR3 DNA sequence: TGTGCCAGCAGCGGCGGACTAGCGGGAGGTGGGGAGACCCAGTACTTC. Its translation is CASSGGLAGGGETQYF.

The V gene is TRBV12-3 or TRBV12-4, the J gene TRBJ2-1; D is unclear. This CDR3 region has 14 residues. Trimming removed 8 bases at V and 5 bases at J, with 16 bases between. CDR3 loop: CASRIRRGNNEQFF. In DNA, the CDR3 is TGTGCCAGCCGAATACGGCGCGGAAACAATGAGCAGTTCTTC.

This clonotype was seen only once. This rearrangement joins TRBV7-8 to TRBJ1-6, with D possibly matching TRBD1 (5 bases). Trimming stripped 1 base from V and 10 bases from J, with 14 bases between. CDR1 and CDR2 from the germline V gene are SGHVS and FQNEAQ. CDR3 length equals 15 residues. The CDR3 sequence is CASSLDERGGSPLHF. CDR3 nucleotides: TGTGCCAGCAGCTTAGATGAGAGGGGAGGATCACCCCTCCACTTT.

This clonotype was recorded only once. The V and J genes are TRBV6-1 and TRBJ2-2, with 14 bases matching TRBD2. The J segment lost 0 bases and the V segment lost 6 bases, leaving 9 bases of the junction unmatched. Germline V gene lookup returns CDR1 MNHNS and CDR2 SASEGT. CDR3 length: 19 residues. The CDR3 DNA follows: TGTGCCAGCAGCCGAAGGACTAGCGGGAGGAGCGCGAACACCGGGGAGCTGTTTTTT. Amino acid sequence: CASSRRTSGRSANTGELFF.

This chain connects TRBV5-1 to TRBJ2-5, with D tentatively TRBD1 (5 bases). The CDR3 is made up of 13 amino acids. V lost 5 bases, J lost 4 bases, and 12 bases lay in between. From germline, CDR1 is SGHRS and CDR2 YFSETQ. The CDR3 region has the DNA TGCGCCAGCAGAGACAGTCCGGGAGAGACCCAGTACTTC. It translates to CASRDSPGETQYF.

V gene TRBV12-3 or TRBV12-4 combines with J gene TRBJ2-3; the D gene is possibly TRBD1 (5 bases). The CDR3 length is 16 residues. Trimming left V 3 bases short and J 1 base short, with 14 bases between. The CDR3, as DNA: TGTGCCAGCAGTTTCTTACAGGTCGAAGGCACAGATACGCAGTATTTT. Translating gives CASSFLQVEGTDTQYF.

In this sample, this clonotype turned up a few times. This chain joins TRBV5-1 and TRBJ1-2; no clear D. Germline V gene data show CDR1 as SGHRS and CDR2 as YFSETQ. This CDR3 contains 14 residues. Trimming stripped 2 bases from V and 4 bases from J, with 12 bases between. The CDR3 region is CASSFGGEPYGYTF. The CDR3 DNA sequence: TGCGCCAGCAGCTTTGGCGGAGAACCCTATGGCTACACCTTC. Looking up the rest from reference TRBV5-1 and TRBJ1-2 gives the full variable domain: KAGVTQTPRYLIKTRGQQVTLSCSPISGHRSVSWYQQTPGQGLQFLFEYFSETQRNKGNFPGRFSGRQFSNSRSEMNVSTLELGDSALYLCASSFGGEPYGYTFGSGTRLTVV.

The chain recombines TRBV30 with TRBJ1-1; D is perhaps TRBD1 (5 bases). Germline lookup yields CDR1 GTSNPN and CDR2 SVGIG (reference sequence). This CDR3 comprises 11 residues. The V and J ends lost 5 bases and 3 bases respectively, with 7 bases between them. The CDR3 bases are TGTGCCTGGGGACAAGACACTGAAGCTTTCTTT. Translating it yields CAWGQDTEAFF.

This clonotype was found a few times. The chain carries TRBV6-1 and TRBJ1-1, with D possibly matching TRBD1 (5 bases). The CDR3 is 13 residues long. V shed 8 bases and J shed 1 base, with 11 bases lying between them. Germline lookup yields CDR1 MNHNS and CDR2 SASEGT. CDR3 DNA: TGTGCCAGCCGACAGAAAGAGAACACTGAAGCTTTCTTT. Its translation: CASRQKENTEAFF.

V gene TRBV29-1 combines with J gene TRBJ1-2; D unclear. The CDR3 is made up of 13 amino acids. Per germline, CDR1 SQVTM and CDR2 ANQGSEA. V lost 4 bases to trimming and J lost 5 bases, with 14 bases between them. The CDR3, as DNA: TGCAGCGTTGTCCGGACGGAACCTTATGGCTACACCTTC. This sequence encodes CSVVRTEPYGYTF.

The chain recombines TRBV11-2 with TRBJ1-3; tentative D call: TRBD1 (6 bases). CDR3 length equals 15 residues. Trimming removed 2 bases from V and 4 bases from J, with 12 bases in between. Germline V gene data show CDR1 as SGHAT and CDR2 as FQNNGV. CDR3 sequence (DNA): TGTGCCAGCAGCTTATTCAGGGGCGAGGGAAACACCATATATTTT. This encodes CASSLFRGEGNTIYF.